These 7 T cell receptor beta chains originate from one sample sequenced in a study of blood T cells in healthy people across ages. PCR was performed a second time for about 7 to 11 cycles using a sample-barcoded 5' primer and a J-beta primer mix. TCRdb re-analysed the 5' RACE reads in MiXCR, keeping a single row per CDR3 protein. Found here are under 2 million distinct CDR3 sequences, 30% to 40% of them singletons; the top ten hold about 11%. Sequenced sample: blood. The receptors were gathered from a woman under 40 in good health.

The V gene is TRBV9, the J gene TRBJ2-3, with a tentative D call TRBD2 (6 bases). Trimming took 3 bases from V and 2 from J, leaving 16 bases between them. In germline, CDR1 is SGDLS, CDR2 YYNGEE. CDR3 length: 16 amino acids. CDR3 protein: CASSAPLAINTDTQYF. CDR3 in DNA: TGTGCCAGCAGCGCGCCCCTAGCGATCAACACAGATACGCAGTATTTT.

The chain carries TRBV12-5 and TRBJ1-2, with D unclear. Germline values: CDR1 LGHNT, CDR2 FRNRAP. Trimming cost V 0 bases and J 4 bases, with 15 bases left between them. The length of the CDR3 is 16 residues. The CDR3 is CASGLVTFTDLYGYTF. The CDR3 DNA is TGTGCTAGTGGTTTGGTAACCTTTACAGATCTCTATGGCTACACCTTC.

CDR3 amino acids: CASSLWEPTGIPGNEQFF. DNA for the CDR3: TGCGCCAGCAGCTTGTGGGAACCCACAGGCATTCCGGGCAATGAGCAGTTCTTC. The chain has TRBV5-1 and TRBJ2-1, with D perhaps matching TRBD1 (5 bases). The CDR3 totals 18 residues. Germline V lookup: CDR1 SGHRS, CDR2 YFSETQ. Trimming removed 1 base at V and 6 bases at J, with 23 bases between.

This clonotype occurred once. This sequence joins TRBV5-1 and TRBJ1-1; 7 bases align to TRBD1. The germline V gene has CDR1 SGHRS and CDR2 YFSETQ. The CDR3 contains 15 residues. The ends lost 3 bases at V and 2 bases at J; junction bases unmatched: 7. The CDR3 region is CASSSQGEFNTEAFF. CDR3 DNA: TGCGCCAGCAGCTCTCAGGGGGAGTTCAACACTGAAGCTTTCTTT.

In DNA form, the CDR3 reads TGTGCCAGCAGACAGCAGGAGAAATACGAGCAGTACTTC. It encodes CASRQQEKYEQYF. The rearrangement uses TRBV5-4 and TRBJ2-7; D is ambiguous. Trimming shortened V by 5 bases and J by 4 bases, and 13 bases separated the two germline ends. The CDR3 runs to 13 residues. The germline V gene encodes CDR1 SGHNT and CDR2 YYREEE (reference sequence).

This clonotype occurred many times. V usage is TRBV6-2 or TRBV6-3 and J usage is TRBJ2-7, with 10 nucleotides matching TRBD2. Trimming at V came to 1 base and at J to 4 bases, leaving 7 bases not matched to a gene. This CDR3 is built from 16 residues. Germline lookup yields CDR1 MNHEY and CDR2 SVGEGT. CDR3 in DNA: TGTGCCAGCAGTTACTTTAGCGGGGGGAGCACGTACGAGCAGTACTTC. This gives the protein CASSYFSGGSTYEQYF.

CDR3 sequence reads: CSARDLLGLAGGPADTQYF. CDR3 in DNA: TGCAGTGCTAGAGATCTCTTGGGACTAGCGGGGGGGCCAGCAGATACGCAGTATTTT. The rearrangement uses TRBV20-1 and TRBJ2-3; the match to TRBD2 covers 16 bases. Per the germline V gene, CDR1 is DFQATT and CDR2 is SNEGSKA (reference sequence). The CDR3 loop spans 19 amino acids. V lost 0 bases to trimming and J lost 4 bases; unmatched junction nucleotides: 10.